The 32 T cell receptor beta chains in this list originate from one sample, sequenced in a study of blood T cell repertoires in COVID-19. Produced via immunoSEQ multiplex PCR; TCRdb's table is partial and in-frame only. The data contain some 120,000 clones, 70% to 80% of them seen just once; the ten biggest clones take up 20% to 25%. The source material was peripheral blood. Every receptor here comes from a human donor in a cohort sampled during active COVID-19.

The genes are TRBV2 and TRBJ2-2; TRBD2 might be the D (5 bases). CDR1 is SNHLY and CDR2 is FYNNEI in the germline V gene. V was cut by 4 bases and J by 6 bases, with 6 bases left in between. This CDR3 has 12 residues. The CDR3 region is CASSVGAGELFF. CDR3 in DNA: TGTGCCAGCAGTGTGGGAGCCGGGGAGCTGTTTTTT.

This clone was seen repeatedly, ten times or more. This chain connects TRBV29-1 to TRBJ2-7; 7 bases line up with TRBD2. Looked up from germline, CDR1 is SQVTM and CDR2 is ANQGSEA. V was pared by 6 bases and J by 1 base, with 9 bases of the junction left unmatched. The CDR3 runs 14 residues. This CDR3 reads CSVSPAGDSYEQYF. In DNA form, the CDR3 reads TGCAGCGTAAGTCCGGCGGGGGATTCCTACGAGCAGTACTTC.

This sequence joins TRBV2 and TRBJ2-1; D not resolved. V was cut by 6 bases and J by 7 bases, with 13 bases left in between. The CDR3 is 13 residues long. Germline assignment: CDR1 SNHLY and CDR2 FYNNEI. The CDR3 bases are TGTGCCAGCAGCTCTACACGGGTGAATGAGCAGTTCTTC. As protein: CASSSTRVNEQFF.

The V call is TRBV30, the J call TRBJ2-1; the D is unclear. This CDR3 has 15 amino acids. CDR1 is GTSNPN, CDR2 SVGIG, per germline (reference sequence). Trimming took 1 base from V and 0 from J, leaving 10 bases between them. In DNA, the CDR3 is TGTGCCTGGAGTGACATAAGTCGCTCCTACAATGAGCAGTTCTTC. Its protein product is CAWSDISRSYNEQFF.

The chain uses TRBV28 and TRBJ2-3; 7 nucleotides align to TRBD2. J lost 5 bases, V lost 6 bases, and 11 bases had no gene match. The CDR3 has 15 residues. Germline CDR1 MDHEN, CDR2 SYDVKM. CDR3 nucleotide sequence: TGTGCCAGCAGGGCTGCTAGCGGACCTCTAGATACGCAGTATTTT. Translating gives CASRAASGPLDTQYF.

Of note for this clone: Other DNA sequences in the sample encode the same CDR3. The V and J genes are TRBV12-3 or TRBV12-4 and TRBJ2-5; D is undetermined. V was pared by 5 bases and J by 5 bases, with 6 bases between. The CDR3 covers 11 residues. For the CDR3, the DNA is TGTGCCAGCAGTCCCGGGGAGACCCAGTACTTC. Translated, it gives CASSPGETQYF.

The chain recombines TRBV15 with TRBJ2-7; 8 nucleotides agree with TRBD1. The CDR3 spans 14 residues. The V gene end was trimmed by 4 bases and the J gene end by 6 bases; junction bases not matched to a gene: 8. Germline CDR1 LNHNV, CDR2 YYDKDF (reference sequence). CDR3 in DNA: TGTGCCACCAGCACAGGACAGGGAGGATCCGAGCAGTACTTC. Translating it yields CATSTGQGGSEQYF.

This clone was detected only once. V usage is TRBV12-3 or TRBV12-4 and J usage is TRBJ1-1, with a tentative D call TRBD1 (5 bases). This CDR3 spans 13 amino acids. V was clipped by 7 bases and J by 1 base, with 10 bases between them. The CDR3 DNA follows: TGTGCCAGCAAAACAGGTGGGAACACTGAAGCTTTCTTT. It yields the protein CASKTGGNTEAFF.

This rearrangement joins TRBV9 to TRBJ1-3; D might be TRBD1 (6 bases). Germline V gene lookup returns CDR1 SGDLS and CDR2 YYNGEE. V lost 4 bases to trimming and J lost 2 bases, with 13 bases between them. The CDR3 extends over 15 amino acids. The CDR3 region has the DNA TGTGCCAGCAGCCCCTCCGGGACAACTGGAAACACCATATATTTT. Translation: CASSPSGTTGNTIYF.

V gene TRBV11-1 combines with J gene TRBJ2-5; a weak D match, TRBD1 (6 bases). In germline, CDR1 is SGHAT, CDR2 FQDESV (reference sequence). Trimming removed 6 bases from V and 7 bases from J, with 18 bases in between. This CDR3 is 14 amino acids long. This chain's CDR3 is CASSRLWGPWTQYF. DNA of the CDR3: TGTGCCAGCAGTCGGTTGTGGGGGCCATGGACCCAGTACTTC.

This rearrangement joins TRBV29-1 to TRBJ1-2; 11 bases agree with TRBD1. The CDR3 has 13 amino acids. Trimming cost V 6 bases and J 4 bases; bases outside gene matches: 4. Germline CDR1 is SQVTM and CDR2 is ANQGSEA. The CDR3 sequence: CSVGTGGPYGYTF. The CDR3 coding sequence is TGCAGCGTAGGGACAGGGGGACCCTATGGCTACACCTTC.

V is TRBV9 and J is TRBJ2-3, with D possibly matching TRBD2 (6 bases). The CDR3 is 14 amino acids. CDR1 and CDR2 from the germline V gene are SGDLS and YYNGEE. The V and J ends lost 3 bases and 10 bases respectively, with 18 bases between them. CDR3 sequence: CASSGLGTSYAQYF. CDR3 coding DNA: TGTGCCAGCAGCGGCCTCGGGACTTCCTATGCGCAGTATTTT.

This clone occurred a few times. V usage is TRBV2 and J usage is TRBJ1-2, with 8 bases identical to TRBD1. Germline V gene lookup returns CDR1 SNHLY and CDR2 FYNNEI. V lost 1 base and J lost 5; bases outside the gene matches: 18. This CDR3 has 19 amino acids. The CDR3 sequence: CASSEVRFETGASEYGYTF. In DNA form, the CDR3 reads TGTGCCAGCAGTGAAGTCAGGTTCGAGACAGGGGCGTCGGAGTATGGCTACACCTTC.

This chain connects TRBV7-8 to TRBJ2-7; TRBD1 agrees at 8 bases. CDR3 length equals 15 residues. The germline V gene has CDR1 SGHVS and CDR2 FQNEAQ. V lost 3 bases to trimming and J lost 4 bases; unmatched junction nucleotides: 8. Here the CDR3 reads CASSFGPTGAYEQYF. Written as DNA, the CDR3 is TGTGCCAGCAGCTTCGGGCCGACAGGGGCTTACGAGCAGTACTTC. Filled out from reference TRBV7-8 and TRBJ2-7, the complete variable domain reads GAGVSQSPRYKVAKRGQDVALRCDPISGHVSLFWYQQALGQGPEFLTYFQNEAQLDKSGLPSDRFFAERPEGSVSTLKIQRTQQEDSAVYLCASSFGPTGAYEQYFGPGTRLTVT.

V and J are TRBV10-3 and TRBJ2-7; 11 nucleotides agree with TRBD1. CDR1 and CDR2 (germline): ENHRY, SYGVKD. There are 15 residues in the CDR3. V lost 6 bases, J lost 0 bases, and 4 bases stayed unmatched. CDR3 amino acids: CAISTGTGGSYEQYF. The CDR3 bases are TGTGCCATCAGCACCGGGACAGGGGGCTCCTACGAGCAGTACTTC.

V and J are TRBV18 and TRBJ1-1, with TRBD1 identical over 10 bases. The CDR3 is made up of 14 amino acids. CDR1 is KGHSH and CDR2 is LQKENI in the germline V gene. Trimming at V came to 3 bases and at J to 6 bases, leaving 4 bases not matched to a gene. CDR3 region: CASSPTGGQAEAFF. The CDR3 nucleotides are TGTGCCAGCTCACCGACAGGGGGCCAGGCTGAAGCTTTCTTT. Variable domain in full (rest from reference TRBV18 and TRBJ1-1): NAGVMQNPRHLVRRRGQEARLRCSPMKGHSHVYWYRQLPEEGLKFMVYLQKENIIDESGMPKERFSAEFPKEGPSILRIQQVVRGDSAAYFCASSPTGGQAEAFFGQGTRLTVV.

This clone was recorded a few times. The rearrangement joins TRBV5-8 to TRBJ2-7, with TRBD1 identical over 7 bases. Germline V CDR1 and CDR2: SGHTS, YDEGEE. After removal of 8 bases from V and 3 bases from J, the junction contained 5 bases not matched to a gene. The CDR3 spans 12 residues. For the CDR3, the DNA is TGTGCCAGAAAGGACAGGTTCTACGAGCAGTACTTC. Protein product: CARKDRFYEQYF.

CDR3 nucleotides: TGTGCCAGCTCACCACAAGGAGGTAGCGGGGGGCCGGATACGCAGTATTTT. Its protein product is CASSPQGGSGGPDTQYF. The V call is TRBV18, the J call TRBJ2-3, with TRBD2 identical over 10 bases. Germline CDR1 is KGHSH and CDR2 is LQKENI. The length of the CDR3 is 17 residues. V gave up 1 base and J gave up 6 bases; unmatched junction bases: 10.

The CDR3 protein is CASSYDRPTEAFF. The CDR3 nucleotides are TGTGCCAGCAGTTACGACAGACCCACTGAAGCTTTCTTT. V gene TRBV6-6 combines with J gene TRBJ1-1; D possibly corresponds to TRBD1 (5 bases). This CDR3 region has 13 residues. Germline values: CDR1 MNHNY, CDR2 SVGAGI (reference sequence). V was shortened by 2 bases and J by 4 bases, with 8 bases between the two germline ends.

The chain joins TRBV7-9 to TRBJ2-5, with 11 bases matching TRBD2. In germline, CDR1 is SEHNR, CDR2 FQNEAQ (reference sequence). V was pared by 1 base and J by 5 bases, with 6 bases of the junction left unmatched. The CDR3 has 16 residues. The CDR3 coding sequence is TGTGCCAGCAGCTTAGGGCTAGCGGGAGGTCAGGAGACCCAGTACTTC. Protein: CASSLGLAGGQETQYF.

This rearrangement joins TRBV29-1 to TRBJ2-2; tentative D call: TRBD2 (6 bases). CDR1 SQVTM and CDR2 ANQGSEA come from the germline V gene. This CDR3 contains 18 residues. Trimming took off 1 base at V and 0 bases at J, with 18 bases between the two ends. The chain's CDR3 is CSVEAVPGAGTNTGELFF. CDR3 nucleotides: TGCAGCGTTGAAGCGGTTCCGGGAGCAGGGACGAACACCGGGGAGCTGTTTTTT.

The chain is built from TRBV28 and TRBJ1-2, with a weak D call TRBD1 (5 bases). Trimming stripped 5 bases from V and 4 bases from J, with 17 bases between. The germline CDR1 and CDR2 sequences are MDHEN and SYDVKM. The CDR3 extends over 15 amino acids. The CDR3 DNA is TGTGCCAGCAGTCCCCCCCTAGGGGTGAGCTATGGCTACACCTTC. This codes for CASSPPLGVSYGYTF.

This chain connects TRBV4-2 to TRBJ2-2, with D possibly matching TRBD1 (5 bases). The germline CDR1 and CDR2 sequences are LGHNA and YNFKEQ. There are 14 residues in the CDR3. Trimming took off 4 bases at V and 2 bases at J, with 8 bases between the two ends. CDR3 in amino acids: CASSRDRNTGELFF. DNA for the CDR3: TGTGCCAGCAGCCGAGACAGAAACACCGGGGAGCTGTTTTTT.

The chain links TRBV11-2 to TRBJ1-1; no clear D gene. The V gene's germline CDR1 is SGHAT and CDR2 FQNNGV. The germline V and J ends were trimmed by 1 base and 4 bases, with 13 bases remaining between them. The CDR3 is 15 residues long. The CDR3 bases are TGTGCCAGCAGCTTAGCCCCCCAGGAGGGCACTGAAGCTTTCTTT. Protein product: CASSLAPQEGTEAFF.

CDR3 sequence (DNA): TGCGCCAGCAGCTTGGGGGCAGGGAACACTGAAGCTTTCTTT. This gives the protein CASSLGAGNTEAFF. The J gene is TRBJ1-1, the V gene TRBV5-1; the D is unclear. Germline-derived CDR1 and CDR2 are SGHRS and YFSETQ. The germline V and J ends were trimmed by 0 bases and 1 base, with 7 bases remaining between them. This CDR3 has 14 residues.

The chain carries TRBV6-5 and TRBJ1-2; 9 bases map to TRBD1. Germline CDR1 MNHEY, CDR2 SVGAGI. V lost 2 bases, J lost 8 bases, and 12 bases stayed unmatched. CDR3 length equals 16 residues. DNA of the CDR3: TGTGCCAGCAGTTACCCCGGGACAGGGAGCACTAGGGGCTACACCTTC. It translates to CASSYPGTGSTRGYTF.

This clone was seen just once. This chain joins TRBV6-5 and TRBJ2-5; 11 positions agree with TRBD1. V dropped 1 base and J dropped 5; count of bases not matched to a gene: 3. From germline, CDR1 is MNHEY and CDR2 SVGAGI. CDR3 length equals 15 residues. CDR3: CASSYWTGGKETQYF. In DNA, the CDR3 is TGTGCCAGCAGTTACTGGACAGGGGGCAAGGAGACCCAGTACTTC.

The chain combines TRBV14 with TRBJ1-6; D not certain. V lost 1 base and J lost 11, with 6 bases in between. The germline gives CDR1 SGHDN, CDR2 FVKESK. The length of the CDR3 is 12 residues. This CDR3 reads CASSQAYAPLHF. As DNA, the CDR3 is TGTGCCAGCAGCCAAGCGTATGCACCCCTCCACTTT.

This sequence joins TRBV6-2 or TRBV6-3 and TRBJ1-2; D call uncertain. The CDR3 contains 17 residues. V lost 4 bases and J lost 2, with 20 bases in between. Looked up from germline, CDR1 is MNHEY and CDR2 is SVGEGT. For the CDR3, the DNA is TGTGCCAGCAGTTCTTGGGCTCCAACCTCAAGGAACTATGGCTACACCTTC. Translated, it gives CASSSWAPTSRNYGYTF.

The V and J genes are TRBV7-2 and TRBJ1-1; D not resolved. With 1 base removed from V and 10 bases from J, the gap between germline ends came to 13 bases. Germline V gene sequence: CDR1 SGHTA, CDR2 FQGNSA. This CDR3 is 13 amino acids long. In nucleotides, the CDR3 is TGTGCCAGCAGCTTAGATCCGGGAGTTACAGCTTTCTTT. This codes for CASSLDPGVTAFF.

The chain couples TRBV4-3 to TRBJ1-2; D might be TRBD1 (6 bases). V was cut by 3 bases and J by 3 bases, with 20 bases left in between. The CDR3 length is 17 residues. Germline V gene lookup returns CDR1 LGHNA and CDR2 YSLEER. The CDR3 nucleotides are TGCGCCAGCAGCCAGGGGACCGTTCAGGGGAATTACTATGGCTACACCTTC. The encoded protein is CASSQGTVQGNYYGYTF.

The V gene is TRBV3-1 (or the pseudogene TRBV3-2), the J gene TRBJ1-2; possibly TRBD1 for D (5 bases). The V gene lost 3 bases and the J gene lost 4 bases, with 18 bases spanning the gap. The CDR3 extends over 16 amino acids. Germline V lookup: CDR1 LGHDT, CDR2 YNNKEL (reference sequence). The CDR3 is CASSHSNRGGIYGYTF. The DNA of the CDR3 is TGTGCCAGCAGCCATTCTAATCGGGGGGGGATCTATGGCTACACCTTC.